Listed below are T cell receptor beta chains from one sample, sequenced in a study of T cell changes during pregnancy in multiple sclerosis. Clones were sequenced by immunoSEQ multiplex PCR, and TCRdb holds only the in-frame ones, with some missing. The sample carries 20,000 to 25,000 clones, less than 95% recorded once. The source was CD4+ T cells from peripheral blood mononuclear cells, collected in the third trimester of pregnancy. The receptors originated from a female donor with multiple sclerosis, enrolled in a pregnancy study. The CDR3 runs from the conserved cysteine through the conserved F or W. D genes are given only for firm matches. Size is stated for part of the rows, as once, few or many counts, or as a class when the clone is expanded.

CDR3aa,CDR3nt,d_gene,v_gene,j_gene,abundance
CASSSSGTDTQYF,TGTGCCAGTTCGTCCTCGGGGACAGATACGCAGTATTTT,NA,TRBV7-3,TRBJ2-3,NA
CASSLGVADTQYF,TGTGCCAGCAGCTTGGGCGTGGCAGATACGCAGTATTTT,NA,TRBV5-6,TRBJ2-3,NA
CASSLTAGGSYEQYF,TGTGCCAGCAGCTTAACCGCAGGGGGCTCTTACGAGCAGTACTTC,TRBD1,TRBV7-3,TRBJ2-7,NA
CASSQDPLQETQYF,TGCGCCAGCAGCCAAGATCCCCTCCAAGAGACCCAGTACTTC,NA,TRBV4-3,TRBJ2-5,NA
CASSLGLSPAGDSPLHF,TGTGCCAGCAGCTTAGGTTTGAGTCCGGCGGGGGACTCACCCCTCCACTTT,NA,TRBV7-8,TRBJ1-6,NA
CASSEGTEDYGYTF,TGTGCCAGCAGTGAGGGGACAGAGGACTATGGCTACACCTTC,TRBD1,TRBV2,TRBJ1-2,NA
CASSQGPRGIQYF,TGTGCCAGCAGCCAAGGGCCCCGGGGCATTCAGTACTTC,NA,TRBV7-3,TRBJ2-4,NA
CASSARQDRGENGYTF,TGCGCCAGCAGCGCGAGGCAGGACAGGGGAGAGAATGGCTACACCTTC,TRBD1,TRBV4-1,TRBJ1-2,NA
CASSLEGQAYEQYF,TGCGCCAGCAGCTTGGAGGGGCAAGCCTACGAGCAGTACTTC,NA,TRBV5-1,TRBJ2-7,NA
CASSQVGVQPGNTIYF,TGTGCCAGCAGCCAAGTGGGCGTCCAGCCTGGAAACACCATATATTTT,NA,TRBV14,TRBJ1-3,once
CASNPGQGAYEQYF,TGTGCCAGCAACCCCGGACAGGGGGCCTACGAGCAGTACTTC,TRBD1,TRBV9,TRBJ2-7,NA
CASSIDRGPVATNEKLFF,TGTGCCAGCAGCATCGACAGGGGGCCTGTTGCAACTAATGAAAAACTGTTTTTT,TRBD1,TRBV2,TRBJ1-4,few
CASSESIGGMNTGELFF,TGTGCCAGCAGTGAATCTATCGGGGGGATGAACACCGGGGAGCTGTTTTTT,TRBD2,TRBV6-1,TRBJ2-2,few
CAISRQGGNQPQHF,TGTGCCATCAGTCGACAGGGGGGCAATCAGCCCCAGCATTTT,TRBD1,TRBV10-3,TRBJ1-5,NA
CATSRLGGESQYF,TGTGCCACCAGCAGATTAGGGGGGGAATCGCAGTATTTT,NA,TRBV15,TRBJ2-3,NA
CASSRTGTDTQYF,TGTGCCAGCAGCCGGACTGGCACAGATACGCAGTATTTT,NA,TRBV4-2,TRBJ2-3,NA
CATGTAYNEQFF,TGTGCCACGGGAACAGCTTACAATGAGCAGTTCTTC,NA,TRBV19,TRBJ2-1,NA
CASSLLQGAAGYTF,TGTGCCAGCAGCTTACTACAGGGGGCAGCGGGCTACACCTTC,TRBD1,TRBV7-2,TRBJ1-2,NA
CASSYSTSGGQETQYF,TGTGCCAGCAGTTACTCGACTAGCGGTGGGCAAGAGACCCAGTACTTC,TRBD2,TRBV6-5,TRBJ2-5,NA
CASSEENYGYTF,TGTGCCAGCAGCGAGGAGAACTATGGCTACACCTTC,NA,TRBV5-4,TRBJ1-2,NA
CASSLMGGLADTQYF,TGTGCCAGCAGCTTAATGGGGGGATTGGCAGATACGCAGTATTTT,NA,TRBV11-2,TRBJ2-3,NA
CATRAHQGAYYEQYF,TGTGCCACCAGGGCCCATCAGGGTGCCTACTACGAGCAGTACTTC,NA,TRBV15,TRBJ2-7,NA
CASSKPGQVKVEQFF,TGTGCCAGCAGTAAACCGGGACAGGTGAAGGTTGAGCAGTTCTTC,TRBD1,TRBV2,TRBJ2-1,few
CASSLGPGGHEQYF,TGTGCCAGCAGCTTAGGCCCAGGGGGCCACGAGCAGTACTTC,TRBD1,TRBV11-2,TRBJ2-7,NA
CASSWDISTNEKLFF,TGTGCCAGCAGTTGGGACATTTCAACTAATGAAAAACTGTTTTTT,NA,TRBV28,TRBJ1-4,NA
CASSLEGQGATEAFF,TGCGCCAGCAGCCTCGAGGGACAGGGGGCAACTGAAGCTTTCTTT,TRBD1,TRBV5-1,TRBJ1-1,NA
CASSLARGTEAFF,TGTGCCAGCAGTTTGGCCCGGGGGACTGAAGCTTTCTTT,NA,TRBV11-1,TRBJ1-1,NA
CASSLTGGRNYGYTF,TGTGCCAGCAGCTTAACAGGGGGGCGTAACTATGGCTACACCTTC,TRBD1,TRBV7-9,TRBJ1-2,NA